This is a list of T cell receptor beta chains from one sample in a study of cytomegalovirus exposure and HLA in healthy donors. Sequencing used immunoSEQ multiplex PCR; TCRdb keeps in-frame clones, though not all of them. The repertoire table contains under 200,000 clones. Source material: PBMCs. The receptors stem from a young man in good health and CMV-seronegative. Both conserved end residues are part of each CDR3. D genes are given only for firm matches.

J gene | D gene | V gene | CDR3 DNA | CDR3 protein
TRBJ2-1 | NA | TRBV5-1 | TGCGCCAGCAGCTTGATGCAGGGGAGCTCCTACAATGAGCAGTTCTTC | CASSLMQGSSYNEQFF
TRBJ2-2 | NA | TRBV9 | TGTGCCAGCAGCGTCTCCGGGGAGCTGTTTTTT | CASSVSGELFF
TRBJ1-5 | NA | TRBV5-5 | TGTGCCAGCAGCTTTTTAGCGGGGGGGAGCAATCAGCCCCAGCATTTT | CASSFLAGGSNQPQHF
TRBJ1-5 | TRBD1 | TRBV7-2 | TGTGCCAGCAGTCCCCAGGGGGCGCAACAGCCCCAGCATTTT | CASSPQGAQQPQHF
TRBJ2-7 | TRBD2 | TRBV18 | TGTGCCAGCTCGTCCGGGACTAGTGACACCTACGAGCAGTACTTC | CASSSGTSDTYEQYF
TRBJ2-6 | NA | TRBV4-2 | TGTGCCAGCAGCCAAGATCAGGCCCACTCTGGGGCCAACGTCCTGACTTTC | CASSQDQAHSGANVLTF
TRBJ1-1 | NA | TRBV19 | TGTGCCAGTAGTATAGGTGCAGGGCGAGCCCGCGTGGAAGCTTTCTTT | CASSIGAGRARVEAFF
TRBJ1-2 | NA | TRBV10-3 | TGTGCCATCAGTGAGTCGGCCACGGGCTATGGCTACACCTTC | CAISESATGYGYTF
TRBJ1-5 | NA | TRBV5-1 | TGCGCCAGCAGCGAGGGATTCAGCAATCAGCCCCAGCATTTT | CASSEGFSNQPQHF
TRBJ2-3 | TRBD1 | TRBV5-4 | TGTGCCAGCAGCTTGGGGGCAGGGGGCGGTGGAGATACGCAGTATTTT | CASSLGAGGGGDTQYF
TRBJ2-7 | NA | TRBV10-1 | TGCGCCAGCAGCATGCAAACAGGGTCCGAGCAGTACTTC | CASSMQTGSEQYF
TRBJ1-1 | TRBD1 | TRBV2 | TGTGCCAGCAACCGGGACAGTCCGAACACTGAAGCTTTCTTT | CASNRDSPNTEAFF
TRBJ1-5 | NA | TRBV19 | TGTGCCAGTAGTATACAGGCGGCGGGTCAGCCCCAGCATTTT | CASSIQAAGQPQHF
TRBJ2-5 | TRBD1 | TRBV5-1 | TGCGCCAGCAGCTCCGGGACAGGAATGGATTACCAAGAGACCCAGTACTTC | CASSSGTGMDYQETQYF
TRBJ1-4 | NA | TRBV5-4 | TGTGCCAGCAGCCCAGGACAGCTTAATGAAAAACTGTTTTTT | CASSPGQLNEKLFF
TRBJ2-3 | NA | TRBV5-8 | TGTGCCAGCAGCCCGGCCCGGGACACCCGCACAGATACGCAGTATTTT | CASSPARDTRTDTQYF
TRBJ2-5 | NA | TRBV5-4 | TGTGCCAGCAGCTTGGGCGCGGTTAAAGAGACCCAGTACTTC | CASSLGAVKETQYF
TRBJ2-7 | TRBD2 | TRBV30 | TGTGCCTGGAGCAGACTAGCGGGAGACTACGAGCAGTACTTC | CAWSRLAGDYEQYF
TRBJ1-2 | TRBD1 | TRBV30 | TGTGCCTGGAGTGTGGGACAGTTCTATGGCTACACCTTC | CAWSVGQFYGYTF
TRBJ2-3 | NA | TRBV6-5 | TGTGCCAGCAGTTACCAGGAGGGGGATACGCAGTATTTT | CASSYQEGDTQYF
TRBJ2-1 | NA | TRBV19 | TGTGCCAGTAGTATAGTCACAGGGCCCTACAATGAGCAGTTCTTC | CASSIVTGPYNEQFF
TRBJ2-5 | NA | TRBV10-2 | TGCGCCAGCAGTAGTCCAGCGGGACATCTTCAAGAGACCCAGTACTTC | CASSSPAGHLQETQYF
TRBJ1-1 | NA | TRBV4-1 | TGCGCCAGCAGCCAGTTCGTTCAGGAGACAGGAGAAGCTTTCTTT | CASSQFVQETGEAFF
TRBJ1-5 | NA | TRBV27 | TGTGCCAGCAGCGATGCACAGGGTTCGCGCCAGCCCCAGCATTTT | CASSDAQGSRQPQHF
TRBJ2-7 | NA | TRBV5-1 | TGCGCCAGCAGCTTCCGCAGGTCCACGGGAACTAAATACGAGCAGTACTTC | CASSFRRSTGTKYEQYF
TRBJ1-5 | TRBD1 | TRBV4-1 | TGCGCCAGCAGCCAAGATGCCAGGGGGAATCAGCCCCAGCATTTT | CASSQDARGNQPQHF
TRBJ2-7 | NA | TRBV5-1 | TGCGCCAGCAGCTTGAACGGGGTTAACTCCTACGAGCAGTACTTC | CASSLNGVNSYEQYF
TRBJ1-4 | TRBD1 | TRBV11-3 | TGTGCCAGCAGCTTCCAGGGGGCGGGAGAAAAACTGTTTTTT | CASSFQGAGEKLFF
TRBJ1-2 | NA | TRBV9 | TGTGCCAGCAGCGGGGGAGGTGGCTACACCTTC | CASSGGGGYTF
TRBJ2-7 | TRBD1 | TRBV5-6 | TGTGCCAGCAGCTTGGCTCCTGGGACAGGGTTATACGGGCAGTACTTC | CASSLAPGTGLYGQYF
TRBJ1-1 | NA | TRBV11-3 | TGTGCCAGCACCCGGGGTGGGAGGCACACTGAAGCTTTCTTT | CASTRGGRHTEAFF